Sequencing of this T cell receptor beta chain was carried out in a study of neurological immune-mediated disorders. CDR1 is SQVTM, CDR2 ANQGSEA, per germline. The CDR3 sequence is 14 residues long. J gave up 5 bases and V 6 bases, and 12 bases lay outside the gene matches. The cDNA was produced through 5'RACE with 10-nucleotide random UMIs. TCRdb passed the 5' RACE reads through MiXCR, listing each CDR3 protein once. The sample lists some 30,000 distinct CDR3 sequences, 4.6% occurring once. General study findings and limits: Because no CDR3 amino acid sequences were shared across subjects by expanded clones, private repertoires were suggested in all groups.

This clonotype was counted many times. The antigen remains undetermined. This clonotype was obtained from a man aged 18 to 35 in good health. The chain is built from TRBV29-1 and TRBJ1-1; 7 bases match TRBD1. Sequenced sample: PBMCs. This CDR3 is CSVTTGTDGTEAFF. The CDR3 coding sequence is TGCAGCGTAACCACCGGGACAGACGGGACTGAAGCTTTCTTT.